The entry that follows covers one T cell receptor (beta chain) sequence. Its antigen is unidentified. Running of the assay took place at deep level. Genomic DNA belonging to each subset was distributed in equal measure over several immunoSEQ plates. Method: immunoSEQ multiplex PCR; TCRdb's copy keeps in-frame clones and lacks some. The sample records about 2.1 million clones, approximately 92% being singletons. In germline, CDR1 is SGHTA, CDR2 FQGNSA. V was cut by 5 bases and J by 6 bases, with 21 bases left in between. This CDR3 has 16 residues. Naive CD8 isolation took CD45RO-negative cells positively selected for CCR7 and excluded terminally differentiated effector memory CD45RA+ cells. This specimen comes from a study of shared clonotypes between healthy human individuals. Study-level points and caveats: In a handful of donors, about 5% of naive CD4 clonotypes appeared in common. The study's rarefaction showed incomplete sorted-subset sequencing despite large depth.

The chain links TRBV7-2 to TRBJ2-3; D is perhaps TRBD1 or TRBD2 (5 bases each). This TCR came from a man aged 18 to 29 in good health. Some clones in this sample may be carry-over from other donors' samples. Sequences were obtained from naive CD8+ T cells from PBMCs. In nucleotides, the CDR3 is TGTGCCAGCAGCCTGGAAGGGCTCGGGGCGCGGGATACGCAGTATTTT. Encoded protein: CASSLEGLGARDTQYF. Filled out from reference TRBV7-2 and TRBJ2-3, the complete variable domain reads GAGVSQSPSNKVTEKGKDVELRCDPISGHTALYWYRQSLGQGLEFLIYFQGNSAPDKSGLPSDRFSAERTGGSVSTLTIQRTQQEDSAVYLCASSLEGLGARDTQYFGPGTRLTVL.